This entry features one T cell receptor (beta chain) sequence. Its antigen is unknown. The entry originates in a study of T cell repertoires in cytomegalovirus infection. TCRdb called the reads again in MiXCR, with one record for every CDR3 protein. The table shows hundreds of thousands of distinct CDR3 sequences, with roughly 42% occurring only once. Per germline, CDR1 SGHVS and CDR2 FNYEAQ. The CDR3 is 14 amino acids. Losses at the gene ends were 5 bases for V and 5 bases for J; bases not matched to a gene: 6. This TCR derives from a human donor in good health (CMV status not recorded). Some clones in this sample may be carry-over from other donors' samples. This sequence joins TRBV7-6 and TRBJ2-1; TRBD2 matches at 7 bases. The sequencing here drew on cultured PBMCs, taken from culture after CMV antigen stimulation. The CDR3 DNA sequence: TGTGCCAGCAGCACCAGCGGGATCGACAATGAGCAGTTCTTC. It specifies CASSTSGIDNEQFF.